A selection of T cell receptor beta chains follows, all from one sample in a study of OX40 agonist ivuxolimab in advanced cancers. The protocol was immunoSEQ multiplex PCR, while the TCRdb copy is restricted to in-frame clones and leaves out a portion. This table has more than 75,000 clones, 84% appearing once. Sample: CD4+ or CD8+ T cells sorted from blood, taken in a trial of the OX40 agonist ivuxolimab. Receptors were obtained from an adult with an advanced solid tumor such as melanoma, head and neck, liver or kidney cancer. The CDR3 runs from the conserved cysteine through the conserved F or W. The order of the fields is V gene, D gene, clone size, J gene, CDR3 protein, CDR3 DNA. A D gene is named only where the DNA matches it firmly. Only part of the rows carry a size: once, few, many, or a class if the clone is expanded.

V gene: TRBV15
D gene: TRBD1
clone size: NA
J gene: TRBJ1-4
CDR3 protein: CATSRDTPGQNNEKLFF
CDR3 DNA: TGTGCCACCAGCAGAGATACTCCGGGACAGAATAATGAAAAACTGTTTTTT

V gene: TRBV7-9
D gene: TRBD2
clone size: NA
J gene: TRBJ2-1
CDR3 protein: CASSLRRGAVYNEQFF
CDR3 DNA: TGTGCCAGCAGCTTAAGGCGGGGGGCCGTCTACAATGAGCAGTTCTTC

V gene: TRBV7-9
D gene: TRBD2
clone size: NA
J gene: TRBJ2-3
CDR3 protein: CASSSNLAGGFDTQYF
CDR3 DNA: TGTGCCAGCAGCTCCAATCTAGCGGGGGGGTTCGATACGCAGTATTTT

V gene: TRBV7-8
D gene: NA
clone size: NA
J gene: TRBJ1-1
CDR3 protein: CASSSLDSNTEAFF
CDR3 DNA: TGTGCCAGCAGCTCTTTAGACAGTAACACTGAAGCTTTCTTT

V gene: TRBV18
D gene: NA
clone size: NA
J gene: TRBJ1-4
CDR3 protein: CASSAGRKNEKLFF
CDR3 DNA: TGTGCCAGCTCAGCCGGACGTAAGAATGAAAAACTGTTTTTT

V gene: TRBV7-2
D gene: NA
clone size: NA
J gene: TRBJ2-3
CDR3 protein: CASSLVGSYTDTQYF
CDR3 DNA: TGTGCCAGCAGCTTAGTTGGTAGTTACACAGATACGCAGTATTTT

V gene: TRBV7-8
D gene: TRBD2
clone size: once
J gene: TRBJ2-5
CDR3 protein: CASQWRERPPRYF
CDR3 DNA: TGTGCCAGCCAATGGCGGGAGCGCCCCCCCCGGTACTTC

V gene: TRBV19
D gene: NA
clone size: few
J gene: TRBJ2-2
CDR3 protein: CASSSGLPYTGELFF
CDR3 DNA: TGTGCCAGTAGCTCTGGGTTACCCTACACCGGGGAGCTGTTTTTT

V gene: TRBV7-2
D gene: NA
clone size: NA
J gene: TRBJ2-6
CDR3 protein: CASSPTRSGANVLTF
CDR3 DNA: TGTGCCAGCAGCCCGACCAGGTCCGGGGCCAACGTCCTGACTTTC

V gene: TRBV4-2
D gene: NA
clone size: NA
J gene: TRBJ1-5
CDR3 protein: CASSQGSTGTLSNQPQHF
CDR3 DNA: TGTGCCAGCAGCCAAGGTTCGACCGGGACATTGAGCAATCAGCCCCAGCATTTT

V gene: TRBV7-9
D gene: NA
clone size: NA
J gene: TRBJ2-1
CDR3 protein: CASSLGDSPYNEQFF
CDR3 DNA: TGTGCCAGCAGCTTAGGCGACAGTCCTTACAATGAGCAGTTCTTC

V gene: TRBV10-3
D gene: NA
clone size: once
J gene: TRBJ2-3
CDR3 protein: CAISVRRGDTQYF
CDR3 DNA: TGTGCCATCAGTGTCCGGAGGGGGGATACGCAGTATTTT

V gene: TRBV19
D gene: TRBD2
clone size: NA
J gene: TRBJ2-7
CDR3 protein: CASSISGTSGAYEQYF
CDR3 DNA: TGTGCCAGTAGTATATCGGGGACTAGCGGAGCCTACGAGCAGTACTTC

V gene: TRBV21-1
D gene: NA
clone size: NA
J gene: TRBJ2-1
CDR3 protein: CASSKVSTIGYNEQFF
CDR3 DNA: TGTGCCAGCAGCAAAGTTTCGACAATTGGGTACAATGAGCAGTTCTTC

V gene: TRBV14
D gene: NA
clone size: NA
J gene: TRBJ1-1
CDR3 protein: CASSQEIGQVNTEAFF
CDR3 DNA: TGTGCCAGCAGCCAAGAAATAGGCCAAGTGAACACTGAAGCTTTCTTT

V gene: TRBV4-2
D gene: NA
clone size: NA
J gene: TRBJ1-5
CDR3 protein: CASSQGGWGQPQHF
CDR3 DNA: TGTGCCAGCAGCCAAGGGGGTTGGGGTCAGCCCCAGCATTTT

V gene: TRBV6-5
D gene: NA
clone size: NA
J gene: TRBJ1-6
CDR3 protein: CASSYQLPTPLHF
CDR3 DNA: TGTGCCAGCAGTTACCAGCTCCCCACACCCCTCCACTTT

V gene: TRBV28
D gene: NA
clone size: NA
J gene: TRBJ1-1
CDR3 protein: CASSLGLGMNTEAFF
CDR3 DNA: TGTGCCAGCAGTTTGGGTCTGGGAATGAACACTGAAGCTTTCTTT

V gene: TRBV30
D gene: NA
clone size: NA
J gene: TRBJ1-2
CDR3 protein: CAWSRDIGYTF
CDR3 DNA: TGTGCCTGGAGCCGGGACATTGGCTACACCTTC

V gene: TRBV6-6
D gene: NA
clone size: NA
J gene: TRBJ2-1
CDR3 protein: CASSYVGAINEQFF
CDR3 DNA: TGTGCCAGCAGTTATGTGGGAGCCATCAATGAGCAGTTCTTC

V gene: TRBV29-1
D gene: TRBD2
clone size: NA
J gene: TRBJ2-1
CDR3 protein: CSVDGLAEYNEQFF
CDR3 DNA: TGCAGCGTTGATGGGCTAGCGGAATACAATGAGCAGTTCTTC

V gene: TRBV5-5
D gene: NA
clone size: NA
J gene: TRBJ2-7
CDR3 protein: CASSVWTASLDEQYF
CDR3 DNA: TGTGCCAGCAGCGTATGGACAGCCAGTCTCGACGAGCAGTACTTC

V gene: TRBV10-2
D gene: TRBD2
clone size: NA
J gene: TRBJ2-2
CDR3 protein: CASIGGLTGELFF
CDR3 DNA: TGCGCCAGCATTGGGGGACTAACCGGGGAGCTGTTTTTT

V gene: TRBV28
D gene: NA
clone size: once
J gene: TRBJ1-2
CDR3 protein: CASTFWVGSLEGGYTF
CDR3 DNA: TGTGCCAGCACCTTTTGGGTAGGGAGTCTGGAGGGTGGCTACACCTTC

V gene: TRBV5-1
D gene: NA
clone size: NA
J gene: TRBJ2-1
CDR3 protein: CASSDTGYNEQFF
CDR3 DNA: TGCGCCAGCAGCGATACAGGGTACAATGAGCAGTTCTTC

V gene: TRBV5-6
D gene: TRBD2
clone size: few
J gene: TRBJ2-7
CDR3 protein: CASSLGLAGHEQYF
CDR3 DNA: TGTGCCAGCAGCTTGGGGCTAGCGGGCCACGAGCAGTACTTC

V gene: TRBV7-9
D gene: NA
clone size: NA
J gene: TRBJ2-3
CDR3 protein: CASSLVPGRRVDTQYF
CDR3 DNA: TGTGCCAGCAGCTTAGTACCCGGACGGCGGGTAGATACGCAGTATTTT

V gene: TRBV28
D gene: TRBD2
clone size: NA
J gene: TRBJ2-3
CDR3 protein: CASSLTGLAGTSTDTQYF
CDR3 DNA: TGTGCCAGCAGTTTAACAGGACTAGCGGGGACTAGCACAGATACGCAGTATTTT

V gene: TRBV6-1
D gene: NA
clone size: once
J gene: TRBJ1-3
CDR3 protein: CASKKRGSGNTIYF
CDR3 DNA: TGTGCCAGCAAAAAGCGGGGCTCTGGAAACACCATATATTTT

V gene: TRBV2
D gene: NA
clone size: NA
J gene: TRBJ1-6
CDR3 protein: CASSEALPDSPLHF
CDR3 DNA: TGTGCCAGCAGTGAAGCGCTTCCAGATTCACCCCTCCACTTT

V gene: TRBV7-3
D gene: NA
clone size: NA
J gene: TRBJ2-5
CDR3 protein: CASSLGAGHQETQYF
CDR3 DNA: TGTGCCAGCAGCCTGGGAGCGGGCCACCAAGAGACCCAGTACTTC

V gene: TRBV28
D gene: NA
clone size: NA
J gene: TRBJ2-3
CDR3 protein: CASSSLGSTDTQYF
CDR3 DNA: TGTGCCAGCAGCTCCCTAGGTTCCACAGATACGCAGTATTTT

V gene: TRBV11-2
D gene: TRBD2
clone size: NA
J gene: TRBJ2-2
CDR3 protein: CASSPIRGANTGELFF
CDR3 DNA: TGTGCCAGCAGCCCCATACGGGGGGCGAACACCGGGGAGCTGTTTTTT

V gene: TRBV5-1
D gene: TRBD2
clone size: NA
J gene: TRBJ2-3
CDR3 protein: CASSLVGTSGSDTQYF
CDR3 DNA: TGCGCCAGCAGCTTGGTCGGGACTAGCGGGTCGGATACGCAGTATTTT

V gene: TRBV7-2
D gene: NA
clone size: NA
J gene: TRBJ2-2
CDR3 protein: CASSSFAGAANTGELFF
CDR3 DNA: TGTGCCAGCAGCTCATTTGCCGGGGCAGCTAACACCGGGGAGCTGTTTTTT

V gene: TRBV10-3
D gene: TRBD2
clone size: NA
J gene: TRBJ2-3
CDR3 protein: CAISESSGGSYPTDTQYF
CDR3 DNA: TGTGCCATCAGTGAGTCTAGCGGGGGGTCCTATCCCACAGATACGCAGTATTTT

V gene: TRBV11-2
D gene: NA
clone size: NA
J gene: TRBJ2-3
CDR3 protein: CASSLDPADTQYF
CDR3 DNA: TGTGCCAGCAGCTTAGATCCAGCGGATACGCAGTATTTT

V gene: TRBV15
D gene: TRBD1
clone size: NA
J gene: TRBJ2-3
CDR3 protein: CATNPGGRITDTQYF
CDR3 DNA: TGTGCCACCAACCCAGGGGGTAGGATAACAGATACGCAGTATTTT

V gene: TRBV28
D gene: TRBD1
clone size: NA
J gene: TRBJ1-4
CDR3 protein: CASSFLGQGGEKLFF
CDR3 DNA: TGTGCCAGCAGTTTTTTGGGACAGGGTGGTGAAAAACTGTTTTTT

V gene: TRBV4-1
D gene: NA
clone size: NA
J gene: TRBJ2-4
CDR3 protein: CASSQPWAKNIQYF
CDR3 DNA: TGCGCCAGCAGCCAACCTTGGGCCAAAAACATTCAGTACTTC

V gene: TRBV13
D gene: TRBD2
clone size: NA
J gene: TRBJ2-3
CDR3 protein: CASSLQLAGDTQYF
CDR3 DNA: TGTGCCAGCAGCTTACAGCTAGCGGGGGATACGCAGTATTTT

V gene: TRBV5-1
D gene: TRBD2
clone size: NA
J gene: TRBJ2-1
CDR3 protein: CASSVSGSSYNEQFF
CDR3 DNA: TGCGCCAGCAGCGTAAGCGGGAGCTCCTACAATGAGCAGTTCTTC

V gene: TRBV19
D gene: TRBD1
clone size: NA
J gene: TRBJ1-5
CDR3 protein: CASSPDRGNQPQHF
CDR3 DNA: TGTGCCAGTAGCCCGGACAGGGGGAATCAGCCCCAGCATTTT

V gene: TRBV18
D gene: NA
clone size: NA
J gene: TRBJ2-5
CDR3 protein: CASSPVTREGETQYF
CDR3 DNA: TGTGCCAGCTCACCAGTGACAAGGGAAGGAGAGACCCAGTACTTC

V gene: TRBV28
D gene: TRBD1
clone size: few
J gene: TRBJ1-1
CDR3 protein: CASSTPRGGTEAFF
CDR3 DNA: TGTGCCAGCAGTACCCCCAGGGGGGGGACTGAAGCTTTCTTT

V gene: TRBV7-9
D gene: TRBD2
clone size: NA
J gene: TRBJ2-3
CDR3 protein: CASSPVGRAGGDTQYF
CDR3 DNA: TGTGCCAGCAGCCCCGTGGGCAGGGCGGGAGGAGATACGCAGTATTTT